The 23 T cell receptor beta chains given below trace back to one sample, sequenced in a study of blood T cell repertoires in COVID-19 (dated by TCRdb to 2020 to 2021). The library came from the immunoSEQ multiplex PCR assay. Imported from immuneACCESS, the table was reduced by TCRdb to in-frame sequences with V and J called. These copies leave out some clones; in studies compared against another copy, an unresolved V gene accounts for under half, and the cause of the remainder is not known. This sample gives approximately 120,000 clones in total; 60% to 80% of them show up just once. The ten largest clones represent about 6% of the sample. Sequencing was performed on peripheral blood. These receptors were collected from a man of 80 years or more with COVID-19, enrolled during active disease.

This clone has only one observation. This chain links TRBV3-1 (or the pseudogene TRBV3-2) with TRBJ1-1, with D uncertain. Trimming shortened V by 3 bases and J by 1 base, and 9 bases separated the two germline ends. This CDR3 comprises 14 residues. Germline loops: CDR1 LGHDT, CDR2 YNNKEL (reference sequence). CDR3 loop: CASSQNSGNTEAFF. As DNA, the CDR3 is TGTGCCAGCAGCCAGAATTCAGGGAACACTGAAGCTTTCTTT.

The gene calls are TRBV27 and TRBJ1-2; 9 bases match TRBD1. The CDR3 contains 14 residues. Germline V gene data show CDR1 as MNHEY and CDR2 as SMNVEV (reference sequence). After removal of 5 bases from V and 5 bases from J, the junction contained 6 bases not matched to a gene. The CDR3 region has the DNA TGTGCCAGCAGTCTCCGACAGGGGGTATATGGCTACACCTTC. Its protein is CASSLRQGVYGYTF.

This clone was counted many times. The chain links TRBV27 to TRBJ2-7; 12 bases map to TRBD2. Germline CDR1 MNHEY, CDR2 SMNVEV (reference sequence). CDR3 size: 18 residues. With 5 bases clipped from V and 3 bases from J, the junction kept 14 bases outside the gene matches. The CDR3 protein is CASSPRTSGIERGYEQYF. DNA for the CDR3: TGTGCCAGCAGTCCCCGGACTAGCGGGATTGAAAGAGGCTACGAGCAGTACTTC.

This chain links TRBV9 with TRBJ1-2; TRBD1 is a possible D gene (6 bases). The V and J ends lost 4 bases and 7 bases respectively, with 17 bases between them. In germline, CDR1 is SGDLS, CDR2 YYNGEE. The CDR3 loop spans 14 amino acids. The CDR3, as DNA: TGTGCCAGCAGCTCCCCGGGGGGGGCCGGTGGCTACACCTTC. It encodes CASSSPGGAGGYTF.

J is TRBJ2-6 and V is TRBV5-1; tentatively, D is TRBD1 (7 bases). The germline gives CDR1 SGHRS, CDR2 YFSETQ. The V gene lost 4 bases and the J gene lost 2 bases, with 10 bases spanning the gap. This CDR3 has 15 amino acids. The CDR3 protein is CASSGGGTGANVLTF. Written as DNA, the CDR3 is TGCGCCAGCAGCGGAGGGGGCACTGGGGCCAACGTCCTGACTTTC.

This chain uses TRBV30 with TRBJ1-6, with TRBD1 identical over 8 bases. CDR1 and CDR2 (germline): GTSNPN, SVGIG (reference sequence). J gave up 7 bases and V 8 bases, and 7 bases lay outside the gene matches. This CDR3 has 13 residues. CDR3 nucleotides: TGTGCCACACAAACAGGGGGGAATTCACCCCTCCACTTT. Protein product: CATQTGGNSPLHF.

V gene TRBV5-1 combines with J gene TRBJ1-1, with D perhaps TRBD1 (5 bases). V lost 2 bases to trimming and J lost 0 bases, with 8 bases between them. The CDR3 is made up of 14 amino acids. Per germline, CDR1 SGHRS and CDR2 YFSETQ. The CDR3 sequence is CASSFDSMNTEAFF. CDR3 bases: TGCGCCAGCAGCTTCGACAGCATGAACACTGAAGCTTTCTTT.

The gene calls are TRBV11-2 and TRBJ1-1; perhaps TRBD1 as D (6 bases). Germline V gives CDR1 SGHAT, CDR2 FQNNGV. V shed 3 bases and J shed 6 bases, with 14 bases lying between them. The CDR3 has 14 amino acids. The CDR3 loop is CASSLAQGYAEAFF. The CDR3 DNA reads TGTGCCAGCAGCTTGGCGCAGGGGTACGCTGAAGCTTTCTTT.

This clone came up a few times. The chain employs TRBV5-1 and TRBJ2-3; 8 positions agree with TRBD1. J gave up 3 bases and V 3 bases, and 6 bases lay outside the gene matches. CDR3 length equals 15 residues. Germline CDR1 SGHRS, CDR2 YFSETQ. This CDR3 reads CASSYRTGFTDTQYF. The CDR3 DNA is TGCGCCAGCAGCTACCGGACAGGGTTTACAGATACGCAGTATTTT.

Only a few counts were recorded for this clone. The chain uses TRBV10-3 and TRBJ2-3; 7 bases agree with TRBD2. The germline CDR1 and CDR2 sequences are ENHRY and SYGVKD. Trimming cost V 6 bases and J 4 bases; bases outside gene matches: 7. The CDR3 runs 14 residues. The CDR3 DNA is TGTGCCATCAGCGAGACTAGCATCGCAGATACGCAGTATTTT. Protein product: CAISETSIADTQYF.

V is TRBV28 and J is TRBJ2-1; 10 bases agree with TRBD2. From germline, CDR1 is MDHEN and CDR2 SYDVKM. This CDR3 has 16 amino acids. V was pared by 5 bases and J by 0 bases, with 4 bases of the junction left unmatched. In DNA form, the CDR3 reads TGTGCCAGCAGTCTGGGACTAGCGAGCTCCTACAATGAGCAGTTCTTC. Its protein product is CASSLGLASSYNEQFF.

V and J are TRBV4-1 and TRBJ2-1; 11 nucleotides agree with TRBD2. CDR3 length: 15 amino acids. Germline V gene lookup returns CDR1 MGHRA and CDR2 YSYEKL. The V gene end was trimmed by 6 bases and the J gene end by 9 bases; junction bases not matched to a gene: 10. The CDR3 is CASRPGASGRFEQFF. CDR3 nucleotides: TGCGCCAGCAGACCCGGGGCTAGCGGGAGGTTTGAGCAGTTCTTC.

This clone was recorded a few times. The chain recombines TRBV19 with TRBJ2-2; D perhaps matches TRBD2 (7 bases). Trimming shortened V by 10 bases and J by 2 bases, and 17 bases separated the two germline ends. CDR1 is LNHDA, CDR2 SQIVND, per germline (reference sequence). This CDR3 region has 15 residues. In DNA, the CDR3 is TGTGCCATCCGTCGGAGGGGGGGAAACACCGGGGAGCTGTTTTTT. Amino acids: CAIRRRGGNTGELFF.

This clone turned up a few times. The chain uses TRBV9 and TRBJ2-2; weak D call: TRBD1 (5 bases). The CDR3 is made up of 14 amino acids. Germline CDR1 is SGDLS and CDR2 is YYNGEE. V was cut by 0 bases and J by 5 bases, with 8 bases left in between. The CDR3 bases are TGTGCCAGCAGCGTAGTAGGGGAAACCGGGGAGCTGTTTTTT. Residues: CASSVVGETGELFF.

The count of this clone is one. The chain combines TRBV5-1 with TRBJ2-1, with TRBD2 identical over 8 bases. The length of the CDR3 is 18 residues. J gave up 4 bases and V 1 base, and 13 bases lay outside the gene matches. Germline CDR1 reads SGHRS; CDR2 reads YFSETQ. CDR3 amino acids: CASSLRATTAGVYNEQFF. DNA for the CDR3: TGCGCCAGCAGCTTGAGGGCCACTACAGCGGGAGTGTACAATGAGCAGTTCTTC.

The chain has TRBV5-1 and TRBJ1-1; D unresolved. CDR1 SGHRS and CDR2 YFSETQ come from the germline V gene. The length of the CDR3 is 13 residues. V lost 0 bases to trimming and J lost 2 bases, with 5 bases between them. CDR3 nucleotides: TGCGCCAGCAGCTTGGATAAAAACACTGAAGCTTTCTTT. Its protein product is CASSLDKNTEAFF.

The gene calls are TRBV7-3 and TRBJ2-2; TRBD2 matches 9 bases. V lost 2 bases and J lost 3; bases outside the gene matches: 7. Germline CDR1 reads SGHTA; CDR2 reads FQGTGA. The CDR3 length is 17 residues. CDR3 sequence (DNA): TGTGCCAGCAGCTTACGGGCTAGCGGGGCCTACACCGGGGAGCTGTTTTTT. This encodes CASSLRASGAYTGELFF.

The chain is built from TRBV28 and TRBJ2-2, with a weak D call TRBD2 (6 bases). The V gene's germline CDR1 is MDHEN and CDR2 SYDVKM. This CDR3 region has 13 residues. Between the trimmed V and J ends, which lost 7 bases and 5 bases, there was a span of 11 bases. Here the CDR3 reads CASIRDLTGELFF. CDR3 sequence (DNA): TGTGCCAGCATTCGGGACTTGACCGGGGAGCTGTTTTTT. Looking up the rest from reference TRBV28 and TRBJ2-2 gives the full variable domain: DVKVTQSSRYLVKRTGEKVFLECVQDMDHENMFWYRQDPGLGLRLIYFSYDVKMKEKGDIPEGYSVSREKKERFSLILESASTNQTSMYLCASIRDLTGELFFGEGSRLTVL.

This clone was detected a few times. The chain is built from TRBV6-5 and TRBJ2-2; D gene unclear. V lost 0 bases to trimming and J lost 6 bases, with 11 bases between them. The germline CDR1 and CDR2 sequences are MNHEY and SVGAGI. This CDR3 is 15 amino acids long. The CDR3: CASSYSFSEPGELFF. CDR3 bases: TGTGCCAGCAGTTACTCTTTCTCAGAACCCGGGGAGCTGTTTTTT.

The chain joins TRBV3-1 (or the pseudogene TRBV3-2) to TRBJ1-2, with 7 nucleotides matching TRBD1. Per germline, CDR1 LGHDT and CDR2 YNNKEL (reference sequence). The CDR3 length is 13 residues. Germline trimming cut 5 bases from V and 4 bases from J; bases unmatched to any gene: 4. As DNA, the CDR3 is TGTGCCAGCAGCTTGGGGACAGCCTATGGCTACACCTTC. It yields the protein CASSLGTAYGYTF.

This chain links TRBV30 with TRBJ2-7; D is ambiguous. Germline V gives CDR1 GTSNPN, CDR2 SVGIG (reference sequence). V lost 2 bases, J lost 2 bases, and 10 bases lay in between. The CDR3 consists of 13 residues. CDR3 protein: CAWSRQAPYEQYF. Here the CDR3 DNA reads TGTGCCTGGAGTCGGCAGGCCCCCTACGAGCAGTACTTC.

The chain links TRBV28 to TRBJ2-7; D unresolved. V was trimmed by 5 bases and J by 1 base, leaving 18 bases between them. CDR1 MDHEN and CDR2 SYDVKM come from the germline V gene. The CDR3 extends over 16 amino acids. The CDR3 reads CASSQPTVKQSYEQYF. The CDR3 DNA is TGTGCCAGCAGTCAACCTACGGTAAAGCAATCCTACGAGCAGTACTTC.

This chain connects TRBV10-1 to TRBJ2-1; TRBD2 agrees at 7 bases. The CDR3 contains 15 residues. The germline gives CDR1 WNHNN, CDR2 SYGVQD (reference sequence). V dropped 6 bases and J dropped 1; count of bases not matched to a gene: 6. The CDR3 protein is CASSPAGSSYNEQFF. CDR3 in DNA: TGCGCCAGCAGCCCAGCGGGATCTTCCTACAATGAGCAGTTCTTC.